This T cell receptor beta chain derives from a study of CD8+ T cells in alopecia areata (dated 2018 in TCRdb). In the study overall: High-throughput TCRbeta sequencing was used to examine T cell clonal expansion in alopecia areata in both the C3H/HeJ mouse model and human patients. RNA was obtained with the PAXgene miRNA kit for fixed scalp, the miRNeasy kit for PBMCs, and the RNeasy kit for mouse skin. Scalp clonality was compared across normal scalp (n=4), patchy alopecia areata scalp (n=8), and alopecia totalis/universalis scalp (n=8). Amplification of TCRbeta CDR3 regions was done by immunoSEQ multiplex PCR using 35 Vbeta forward primers and 13 Jbeta reverse primers. In humans, TCRbeta sequencing was performed on scalp tissue and on sorted CD4+ and CD8+ peripheral blood T cells from healthy controls and from patients with patchy or totalis/universalis alopecia areata. The paper as a whole reports these results and caveats: Compared with normal scalp, lesional scalp had higher clonality and more expanded CD8+ clones, particularly in alopecia totalis/universalis, a pattern that suggests antigenic drive. TCR sequences shared between patients were less clear than in mice, possibly partly because of HLA diversity in the patient population. Resident alphabeta T cells in normal human skin are also sequenced, complicating scalp TCR repertoire analysis, unlike mouse skin dominated by gammadelta T cells.

This clone appeared once. Its antigen is currently not known. Base qualities are missing; no much larger clone stands one base away. From alopecia areata patients, peripheral blood was collected along with lesional scalp punch biopsies. PBMCs were isolated by density centrifugation and stained for CD3, CD4 and CD8, after which CD4+ and CD8+ T cells were sorted on a FACSAria. Alopecia areata patients who were not treated were recruited through a multicenter biomarker study. In 4 to 6 patients from the biomarker study, blood CD8+ T cells were sorted further into NKG2D-low and NKG2D-high fractions. V is cut by 3 bases and J by 1 base, and the space between the germline ends is 0 bases. In the germline V gene, CDR1 corresponds to MGHRA and CDR2 to YSYEKL. The CDR3 has 11 amino acids, counting the end cysteine and phenylalanine. The read is trimmed to its CDR3 DNA, 33 bases read in frame from base 1. The library was prepared using the immunoSEQ multiplex PCR assay. RNA was extracted from all samples and reverse transcribed into cDNA, which served as template for TCR sequencing. SuperScript III was used to make first-strand cDNA, primed with a 2:1 mix of oligo-dT and random hexamers. Amplification bias was assessed with a synthetic immune receptor repertoire, and residual bias was removed computationally. Per the original workflow: After raw reads were preprocessed to remove errors, the CDR3 was defined following IMGT conventions as running from the conserved cysteine to phenylalanine. To get clonality, Shannon entropy was normalized by log2 of the number of productive unique TCRs and the result was subtracted from 1. Whether each scalp clone was CD4 or CD8 was inferred by checking scalp TCRbeta sequences against the CD4 and CD8 repertoires from sorted blood. TCRdb limited this immuneACCESS table to in-frame rearrangements with V and J called. A share of clones is missing; checked studies link under half to unresolved V genes, and the rest is unexplained. The V and J calls and clone size are taken from that table; D and trimming were inferred from the DNA. In this sample the table shows tens of thousands of clones, less than 70% of which occur a single time. About two fifths of the sample comes from the top ten.

The sequence joins TRBV4-1 to TRBJ2-5, with an unclear D gene assignment. The sample comprised NKG2D-high CD8+ T cells sorted from blood. The cell subset or site label corresponds to: sorted CD8+ NKG2D-high blood T cells. This sequence originates from a human donor with alopecia areata. Here the CDR3 is given as CASSHQETQYF. The DNA sequence is as follows: TGCGCCAGCAGCCACCAAGAGACCCAGTACTTC.